This T cell receptor (beta chain) was identified during a study of T cell repertoires in cytomegalovirus infection. TCRdb analysed the reads with MiXCR anew, one entry per CDR3 protein. The table lists about 490,000 distinct CDR3 sequences, more than 20% of them singletons. V was cut by 8 bases and J by 6 bases, with 13 bases left in between. The CDR3 length is 13 residues. Study results and limitations: HLA-C-restricted CMV-specific TCR beta clonotypes were dominant in the ex vivo response.

A word on this clonotype: Its cognate antigen is unknown.

The source is a human donor in good health (CMV status not recorded). Some clones in this sample may be carry-over from other donors' samples. The chain is built from TRBV12-3 or TRBV12-4 and TRBJ2-2, with D unclear. The sequenced sample was PBMCs. In DNA form, the CDR3 reads TGTGCCAGCCGCGAGTATCCAGCCGGGGAGCTGTTTTTT. It is translated as CASREYPAGELFF.